Included here is one TCR beta chain sequence, with context. No antigen is known for it. The data originate from a study of spatial heterogeneity in lung cancer. Overall study context: TCR transcript counts in tumor regions correlated strongly with a T cell module score from matched bulk RNA-seq. Notes on the study in general: It was found that expanded intratumoral alpha and beta TCR counts tracked tumor mutation counts. Coverage of tumor T cells, by estimate, reached around 6.3% for alpha chains and about 12% for beta chains.

TCRdb ran MiXCR on the 5' RACE reads and lists one entry per CDR3 protein. The top ten hold about 40% of the sample, which has some 10,000 distinct CDR3 sequences, about 13% seen once. Indicated time point: sample taken at primary tumor resection. Samples were donated by 72 untreated early-stage non-small cell lung cancer patients. Unsorted samples of tumor, nontumor lung or frozen PBMC had their whole RNA sequenced. The CDR3 length is 14 residues. Germline CDR1 SGHRS, CDR2 YFSETQ. The germline V and J ends were trimmed by 2 bases and 1 base, with 8 bases remaining between them. The V gene is TRBV5-1, the J gene TRBJ2-3; no clear D gene. This sample comprised lung tumor tissue, obtained at surgery. The receptor comes from a male donor with early-stage non-small cell lung cancer. CDR3 bases: TGCGCCAGCAGCTTCATGGGCGGCACAGATACGCAGTATTTT. Residues: CASSFMGGTDTQYF.